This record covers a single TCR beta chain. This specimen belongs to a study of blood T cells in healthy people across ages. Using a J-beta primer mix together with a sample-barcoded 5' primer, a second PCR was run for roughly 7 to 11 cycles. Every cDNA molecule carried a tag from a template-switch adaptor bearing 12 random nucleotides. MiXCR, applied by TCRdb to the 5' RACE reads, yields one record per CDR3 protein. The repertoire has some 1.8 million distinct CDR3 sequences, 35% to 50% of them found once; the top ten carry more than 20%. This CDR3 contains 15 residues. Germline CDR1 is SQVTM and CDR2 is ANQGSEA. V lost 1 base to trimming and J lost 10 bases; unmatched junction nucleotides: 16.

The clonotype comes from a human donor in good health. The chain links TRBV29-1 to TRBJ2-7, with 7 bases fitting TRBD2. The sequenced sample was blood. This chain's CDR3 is CSVEVPKAGRRDQYF. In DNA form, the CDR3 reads TGCAGCGTTGAAGTCCCCAAAGCGGGGCGGCGGGACCAGTACTTC.